What follows are 21 T cell receptor beta chains derived from one specimen sequenced in a study of blood T cell repertoires in COVID-19. Profiling relied on immunoSEQ multiplex PCR, and the TCRdb table lists in-frame clones only, not all of them. The sample has about 48,000 clones; about three quarters are singletons. Specimen: peripheral blood. Source of these receptors: a human donor with active or convalescent COVID-19. The donor label of this sample is uncertain.

Here the CDR3 reads CASKGQIYSNQPQHF. DNA of the CDR3: TGTGCCAGTAAAGGACAGATATATAGCAATCAGCCCCAGCATTTT. The V call is TRBV19, the J call TRBJ1-5; maybe TRBD1 (6 bases). CDR1 is LNHDA, CDR2 SQIVND, per germline (reference sequence). This CDR3 comprises 15 residues. The V end lost 7 bases, the J end lost 0 bases, and 13 bases lay between the germline ends.

V usage is TRBV4-2 and J usage is TRBJ2-1, with TRBD1 matching over 10 bases. The junction had 4 bases not matched to a gene; V was cut back by 3 bases and J by 2 bases. Per the germline V gene, CDR1 is LGHNA and CDR2 is YNFKEQ. The CDR3 totals 16 residues. CDR3 nucleotides: TGTGCCAGCAGCCAGCAGGGGACAGGGGCCTACAATGAGCAGTTCTTC. Amino acid sequence: CASSQQGTGAYNEQFF.

The gene calls are TRBV19 and TRBJ2-1; 11 bases agree with TRBD1. Trimming cost V 10 bases and J 3 bases; bases outside gene matches: 14. The CDR3 runs 17 residues. Germline loops: CDR1 LNHDA, CDR2 SQIVND (reference sequence). The chain's CDR3 is CATLRTGGPIGYNEQFF. The CDR3 DNA sequence: TGTGCCACTCTGAGGACAGGGGGCCCTATCGGCTACAATGAGCAGTTCTTC. The full variable domain, with the rest looked up from reference TRBV19 and TRBJ2-1, is DGGITQSPKYLFRKEGQNVTLSCEQNLNHDAMYWYRQDPGQGLRLIYYSQIVNDFQKGDIAEGYSVSREKKESFPLTVTSAQKNPTAFYLCATLRTGGPIGYNEQFFGPGTRLTVL.

This rearrangement joins TRBV3-1 (or the pseudogene TRBV3-2) to TRBJ2-5; D is perhaps TRBD2 (7 bases). V dropped 4 bases and J dropped 1 base, with 19 bases sitting between them. Germline V lookup: CDR1 LGHDT, CDR2 YNNKEL (reference sequence). This CDR3 comprises 17 residues. CDR3 nucleotides: TGTGCCAGCAGCCCTTTCGTCGGGGAGGGGGTCCAAGAGACCCAGTACTTC. Translation: CASSPFVGEGVQETQYF.

The chain joins TRBV5-1 to TRBJ2-7; TRBD2 matches at 14 bases. Germline CDR1 reads SGHRS; CDR2 reads YFSETQ. The CDR3 totals 15 residues. V lost 0 bases, J lost 7 bases, and 3 bases stayed unmatched. In nucleotides, the CDR3 is TGCGCCAGCAGCTTGGGGACTAGCGGGAGGAGGGAGCAGTACTTC. Translating it yields CASSLGTSGRREQYF.

V usage is TRBV20-1 and J usage is TRBJ2-3; TRBD1 matches 7 bases. The CDR3 extends over 16 amino acids. J lost 0 bases, V lost 4 bases, and 10 bases had no gene match. Germline values: CDR1 DFQATT, CDR2 SNEGSKA (reference sequence). The CDR3 sequence is CSANEPQGRSTDTQYF. CDR3 in DNA: TGCAGTGCTAATGAACCACAGGGGCGGAGCACAGATACGCAGTATTTT.

The rearrangement links TRBV27 to TRBJ2-7; D not resolved. V was trimmed by 2 bases and J by 2 bases, leaving 10 bases between them. Germline CDR1 reads MNHEY; CDR2 reads SMNVEV (reference sequence). This CDR3 spans 14 amino acids. Here the CDR3 reads CASSLPDHPYEQYF. Here the CDR3 DNA reads TGTGCCAGCAGTTTACCAGATCATCCCTACGAGCAGTACTTC.

This sequence joins TRBV7-2 and TRBJ2-5, with TRBD2 as a possible D gene (5 bases). The germline V and J ends were trimmed by 3 bases and 2 bases, with 7 bases remaining between them. The CDR3 covers 13 residues. CDR1 SGHTA and CDR2 FQGNSA come from the germline V gene. CDR3 residues: CASSLWEQETQYF. DNA for the CDR3: TGTGCCAGCAGCTTGTGGGAGCAAGAGACCCAGTACTTC.

This clone turned up a few times. V usage is TRBV5-6 and J usage is TRBJ1-1; 10 bases match TRBD1. This CDR3 region has 15 residues. V dropped 4 bases and J dropped 1; count of bases not matched to a gene: 4. The germline gives CDR1 SGHDT, CDR2 YYEEEE. The CDR3 sequence: CASSDRGRGNTEAFF. The CDR3 bases are TGTGCCAGCAGCGACAGGGGGCGCGGGAACACTGAAGCTTTCTTT.

This clone was observed once. The chain carries TRBV30 and TRBJ2-1, with 7 bases matching TRBD2. The CDR3 runs 16 residues. Trimming at V came to 0 bases and at J to 7 bases, leaving 12 bases not matched to a gene. The V gene's germline CDR1 is GTSNPN and CDR2 SVGIG (reference sequence). CDR3 bases: TGTGCCTGGAGTGTACGTAATAGCGGGTACAATAATGAGCAGTTCTTC. Amino acid sequence: CAWSVRNSGYNNEQFF. Full variable domain (rest looked up from reference TRBV30 and TRBJ2-1): SQTIHQWPATLVQPVGSPLSLECTVEGTSNPNLYWYRQAAGRGLQLLFYSVGIGQISSEVPQNLSASRPQDRQFILSSKKLLLSDSGFYLCAWSVRNSGYNNEQFFGPGTRLTVL.

This clone was recorded a few times. The CDR3 coding sequence is TGCAGCGCTGGAGCCGGGACAGGGACCACAGATACGCAGTATTTT. This translates into CSAGAGTGTTDTQYF. The V gene is TRBV29-1, the J gene TRBJ2-3; 9 bases align to TRBD1. CDR3 length: 15 amino acids. Per the germline V gene, CDR1 is SQVTM and CDR2 is ANQGSEA. The junction had 10 bases not matched to a gene; V was cut back by 7 bases and J by 2 bases.

This clone was found a few times. V is TRBV4-1 and J is TRBJ1-5; no firm D call. With 4 bases removed from V and 7 bases from J, the gap between germline ends came to 20 bases. Germline V gives CDR1 MGHRA, CDR2 YSYEKL. CDR3 length: 16 amino acids. The CDR3 here is CASSPIGELFRQPQHF. CDR3 nucleotides: TGCGCCAGCAGCCCGATCGGAGAACTGTTTCGCCAGCCCCAGCATTTT.

This clone appeared once. The chain joins TRBV6-1 to TRBJ2-2, with D tentatively TRBD1 (5 bases). The CDR3 length is 15 residues. Germline V gives CDR1 MNHNS, CDR2 SASEGT. The V gene lost 3 bases and the J gene lost 8 bases, with 16 bases spanning the gap. The CDR3 DNA sequence: TGTGCCAGCAGTGAGGGGCCCGGGCTAGGGGGGGAGCTGTTTTTT. It translates to CASSEGPGLGGELFF.

V and J are TRBV5-1 and TRBJ2-5, with TRBD1 identical over 9 bases. The V gene end was trimmed by 0 bases and the J gene end by 5 bases; junction bases not matched to a gene: 5. The CDR3 is made up of 15 amino acids. Germline lookup yields CDR1 SGHRS and CDR2 YFSETQ. In DNA form, the CDR3 reads TGCGCCAGCAGCTTGGTACAGGGGGCCGGGGAGACCCAGTACTTC. Its protein is CASSLVQGAGETQYF.

V gene TRBV6-6 combines with J gene TRBJ1-1, with unresolved D. The CDR3 sequence is 14 residues long. Germline values: CDR1 MNHNY, CDR2 SVGAGI (reference sequence). V shed 7 bases and J shed 1 base, with 13 bases lying between them. The chain's CDR3 is CASKRPRGNTEAFF. The CDR3 nucleotides are TGTGCCAGCAAAAGGCCTCGGGGGAACACTGAAGCTTTCTTT.

This clone occurred many times. The chain uses TRBV27 and TRBJ1-2, with TRBD1 identical over 7 bases. J lost 2 bases, V lost 10 bases, and 13 bases had no gene match. Per germline, CDR1 MNHEY and CDR2 SMNVEV (reference sequence). This CDR3 has 15 residues. CDR3 coding DNA: TGTGCCATCTTGAGGGGGCAGGACCCGAACTATGGCTACACCTTC. Its translation is CAILRGQDPNYGYTF.

This chain uses TRBV14 with TRBJ1-2; D is possibly TRBD1 (5 bases). Germline lookup yields CDR1 SGHDN and CDR2 FVKESK. This CDR3 spans 16 amino acids. Between the trimmed V and J ends, which lost 1 base and 6 bases, there was a span of 18 bases. CDR3 residues: CASSQAYPGDGNGYTF. CDR3 DNA: TGTGCCAGCAGCCAAGCCTACCCGGGGGACGGGAATGGCTACACCTTC.

This rearrangement joins TRBV5-1 to TRBJ2-3, with 11 bases that match TRBD1. Germline-derived CDR1 and CDR2 are SGHRS and YFSETQ. The CDR3 extends over 15 amino acids. With 7 bases clipped from V and 3 bases from J, the junction kept 7 bases outside the gene matches. CDR3 residues: CASCPGQGVTDTQYF. CDR3 in DNA: TGCGCCAGCTGCCCGGGACAGGGGGTAACAGATACGCAGTATTTT.

The chain joins TRBV28 to TRBJ1-6, with TRBD1 identical over 9 bases. The CDR3 is made up of 14 amino acids. Losses at the gene ends were 8 bases for V and 7 bases for J; bases not matched to a gene: 6. CDR1 and CDR2 (germline): MDHEN, SYDVKM. The CDR3 DNA follows: TGTGCCAGCCGCTTGGGGACAGGGAATTCACCCCTCCACTTT. Protein sequence: CASRLGTGNSPLHF.

The chain joins TRBV7-3 to TRBJ2-5; D is possibly TRBD2 (5 bases). The CDR3 runs to 14 residues. The V end lost 2 bases, the J end lost 3 bases, and 10 bases lay between the germline ends. Germline-derived CDR1 and CDR2 are SGHTA and FQGTGA. CDR3 in amino acids: CASSLGNGEETQYF. CDR3 sequence (DNA): TGTGCCAGCAGCTTAGGGAACGGGGAAGAGACCCAGTACTTC. Full variable domain (rest looked up from reference TRBV7-3 and TRBJ2-5): GAGVSQTPSNKVTEKGKYVELRCDPISGHTALYWYRQSLGQGPEFLIYFQGTGAADDSGLPNDRFFAVRPEGSVSTLKIQRTERGDSAVYLCASSLGNGEETQYFGPGTRLLVL.

The gene calls are TRBV29-1 and TRBJ2-7, with D maybe TRBD1 (6 bases). Germline CDR1 SQVTM, CDR2 ANQGSEA. The V gene lost 0 bases and the J gene lost 2 bases, with 11 bases spanning the gap. The CDR3 is 14 residues long. CDR3 sequence reads: CSVEDTRQAYEQYF. For the CDR3, the DNA is TGCAGCGTTGAAGATACGAGACAGGCCTACGAGCAGTACTTC.